The rows below give T cell receptor beta chains drawn from one sample of a study of blood T cell repertoires in COVID-19. The table came from immunoSEQ multiplex PCR; TCRdb's copy has only in-frame clones and leaves some out. The sample holds under 350,000 clones, roughly 90% seen once. The sample taken for sequencing was peripheral blood. The receptors here all came from a middle-aged man with acute or convalescent COVID-19. CDR3s include the opening cysteine and the closing phenylalanine or tryptophan. A D gene is named only where the DNA matches it firmly. For some rows the clone size is stated as once, few or many, or as a class when expanded; others skip it.

D	V	size	J	CDR3	DNA
-	TRBV5-6	-	TRBJ1-1	CASSSLGQQDPEAFF	TGTGCCAGCAGCTCCCTAGGACAACAAGATCCTGAAGCTTTCTTT
-	TRBV6-6	-	TRBJ1-1	CASSYQSVNTEAFF	TGTGCCAGCAGTTACCAATCAGTGAACACTGAAGCTTTCTTT
-	TRBV7-9	-	TRBJ2-4	CASSPAENIQYF	TGTGCCAGCAGCCCGGCGGAAAACATTCAGTACTTC
-	TRBV24-1	once	TRBJ1-5	CATSPTGYSNQPQHF	TGTGCCACCAGCCCGACAGGATATAGCAATCAGCCCCAGCATTTT
TRBD1	TRBV5-4	-	TRBJ1-3	CASSFSTGVGNTIYF	TGTGCCAGCAGCTTCTCAACAGGGGTTGGAAACACCATATATTTT
TRBD2	TRBV11-2	-	TRBJ2-7	CASSPRERGLTYEQYF	TGTGCCAGCAGCCCCCGGGAGCGGGGCTTAACCTACGAGCAGTACTTC
-	TRBV20-1	-	TRBJ1-2	CSAYGYGYTF	TGCAGTGCTTACGGCTATGGCTACACCTTC
TRBD1	TRBV30	-	TRBJ1-1	CAWRPDRGTEAFF	TGTGCCTGGAGACCTGACAGGGGCACTGAAGCTTTCTTT
TRBD1	TRBV6-6	-	TRBJ1-3	CASSPGQGARIRSGNTIYF	TGTGCCAGCAGTCCCGGACAGGGGGCTAGGATTAGGTCTGGAAACACCATATATTTT
-	TRBV6-1	-	TRBJ1-1	CASTYKGVNTEAFF	TGTGCCAGCACATACAAGGGGGTAAACACTGAAGCTTTCTTT
TRBD1	TRBV18	once	TRBJ1-4	CASSRGQGATNEKLFF	TGTGCCAGCTCACGGGGACAGGGTGCAACTAATGAAAAACTGTTTTTT